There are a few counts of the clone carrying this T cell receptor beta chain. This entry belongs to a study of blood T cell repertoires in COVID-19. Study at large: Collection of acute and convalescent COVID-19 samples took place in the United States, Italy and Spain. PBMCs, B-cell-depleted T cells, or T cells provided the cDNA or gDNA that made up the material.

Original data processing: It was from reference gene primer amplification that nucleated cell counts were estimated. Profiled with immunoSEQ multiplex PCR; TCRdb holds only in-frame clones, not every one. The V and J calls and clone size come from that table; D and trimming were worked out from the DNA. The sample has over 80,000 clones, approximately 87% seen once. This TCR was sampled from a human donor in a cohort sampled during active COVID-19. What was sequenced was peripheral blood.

The DNA of the CDR3 is TGTGCCAGCAGCTTAATGGGACTAGCAAAGTACAATGAGCAGTTCTTC. Encoded protein: CASSLMGLAKYNEQFF. The chain uses TRBV11-2 and TRBJ2-1; the match to TRBD2 covers 9 bases. The CDR3 contains 16 residues. V shed 2 bases and J 4 bases; nucleotides not matched to a gene: 6. The germline V gene encodes CDR1 SGHAT and CDR2 FQNNGV.